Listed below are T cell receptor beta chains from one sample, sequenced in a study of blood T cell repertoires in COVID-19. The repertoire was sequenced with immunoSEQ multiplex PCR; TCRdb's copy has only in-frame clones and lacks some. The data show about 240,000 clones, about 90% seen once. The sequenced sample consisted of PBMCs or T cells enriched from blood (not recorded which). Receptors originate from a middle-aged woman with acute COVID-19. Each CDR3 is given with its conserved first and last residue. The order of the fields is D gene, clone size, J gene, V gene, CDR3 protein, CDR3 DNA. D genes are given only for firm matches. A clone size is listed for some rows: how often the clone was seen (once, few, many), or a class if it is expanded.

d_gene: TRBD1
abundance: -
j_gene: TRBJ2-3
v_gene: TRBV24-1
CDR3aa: CATSESTGVGTDTQYF
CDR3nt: TGTGCCACCAGTGAGTCGACAGGGGTTGGCACAGATACGCAGTATTTT

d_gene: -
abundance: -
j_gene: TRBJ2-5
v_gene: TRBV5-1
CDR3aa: CASRGGSEETQYF
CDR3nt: TGCGCCAGCAGGGGGGGATCTGAGGAGACCCAGTACTTC

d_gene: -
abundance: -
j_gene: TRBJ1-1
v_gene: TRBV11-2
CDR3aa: CASSLDTEAFF
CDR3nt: TGTGCCAGCAGCCTCGACACTGAAGCTTTCTTT

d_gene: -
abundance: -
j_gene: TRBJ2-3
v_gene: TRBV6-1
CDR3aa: CASSVALSPVTDTQYF
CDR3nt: TGTGCCAGCAGTGTTGCCCTGAGCCCCGTCACAGATACGCAGTATTTT

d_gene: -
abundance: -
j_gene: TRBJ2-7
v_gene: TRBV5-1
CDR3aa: CASSLGAIYEQYF
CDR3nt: TGCGCCAGCAGCTTGGGTGCTATCTACGAGCAGTACTTC

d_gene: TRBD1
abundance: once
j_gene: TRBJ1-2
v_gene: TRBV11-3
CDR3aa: CASSFRQGFGGYTF
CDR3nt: TGTGCCAGCAGCTTTCGACAGGGGTTTGGTGGCTACACCTTC

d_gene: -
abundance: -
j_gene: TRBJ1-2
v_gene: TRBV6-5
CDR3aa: CASRTTTRTNYGYTF
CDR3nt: TGTGCCAGCAGAACGACCACCAGGACTAACTATGGCTACACCTTC

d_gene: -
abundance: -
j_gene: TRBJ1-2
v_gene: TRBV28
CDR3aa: CASSLGGEVSNYGYTF
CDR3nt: TGTGCCAGCAGTTTGGGGGGGGAGGTTTCTAACTATGGCTACACCTTC

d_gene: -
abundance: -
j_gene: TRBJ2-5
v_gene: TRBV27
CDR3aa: CARLVCSGEETQYF
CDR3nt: TGTGCCAGGCTAGTTTGCTCAGGGGAAGAGACCCAGTACTTC

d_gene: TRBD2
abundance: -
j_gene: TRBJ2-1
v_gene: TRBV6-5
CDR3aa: CASTSGAYNEQFF
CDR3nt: TGTGCCAGCACTAGCGGAGCATACAATGAGCAGTTCTTC

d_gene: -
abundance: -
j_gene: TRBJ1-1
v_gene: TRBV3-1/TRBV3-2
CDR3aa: CASSRAGLNTEAFF
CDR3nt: TGTGCCAGCAGCCGCGCCGGGTTAAACACTGAAGCTTTCTTT

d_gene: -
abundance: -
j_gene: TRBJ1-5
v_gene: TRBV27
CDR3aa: CASSFSGGPYSNQPQHF
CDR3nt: TGTGCCAGCAGTTTTAGTGGGGGCCCATATAGCAATCAGCCCCAGCATTTT

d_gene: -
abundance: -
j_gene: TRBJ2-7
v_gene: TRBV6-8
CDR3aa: CASSYYESGYEQYF
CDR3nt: TGTGCCAGCAGTTATTACGAATCGGGCTACGAGCAGTACTTC

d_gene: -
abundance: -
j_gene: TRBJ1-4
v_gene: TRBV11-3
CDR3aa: CASSPLGGVPNEKLFF
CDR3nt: TGTGCCAGCAGCCCTCTGGGGGGGGTCCCTAATGAAAAACTGTTTTTT

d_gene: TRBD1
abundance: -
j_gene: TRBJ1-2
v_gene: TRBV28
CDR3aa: CASRPGTGGYYGYTF
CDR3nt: TGTGCCAGCAGACCCGGGACAGGGGGTTACTATGGCTACACCTTC

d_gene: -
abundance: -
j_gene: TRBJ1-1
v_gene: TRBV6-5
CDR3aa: CASSLGVNTEAFF
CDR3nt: TGTGCCAGCAGTTTAGGGGTAAACACTGAAGCTTTCTTT

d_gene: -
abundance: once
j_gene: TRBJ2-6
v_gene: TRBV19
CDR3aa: CASSRGTVTGANVLTF
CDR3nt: TGTGCCAGTAGCCGGGGTACAGTAACTGGGGCCAACGTCCTGACTTTC

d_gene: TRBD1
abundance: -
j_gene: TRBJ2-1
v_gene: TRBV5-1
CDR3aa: CASSLSGTGGNEQFF
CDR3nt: TGCGCCAGCAGCTTATCCGGGACAGGGGGCAATGAGCAGTTCTTC

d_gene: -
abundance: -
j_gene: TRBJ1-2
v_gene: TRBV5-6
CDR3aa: CASSREGSRGYTF
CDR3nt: TGTGCCAGCAGCCGAGAGGGCTCGAGAGGCTACACCTTC

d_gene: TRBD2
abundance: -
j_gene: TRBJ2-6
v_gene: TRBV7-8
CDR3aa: CASSLVRGGAGANVLTF
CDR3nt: TGTGCCAGCAGCTTAGTACGGGGGGGTGCTGGGGCCAACGTCCTGACTTTC

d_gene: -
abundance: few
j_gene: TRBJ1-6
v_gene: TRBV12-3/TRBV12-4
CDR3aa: CASSLERSPLHF
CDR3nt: TGTGCCAGCAGTTTAGAACGGTCACCCCTCCACTTT

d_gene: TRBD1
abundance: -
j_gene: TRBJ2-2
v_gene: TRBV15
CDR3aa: CATSREVGTGGHTGELFF
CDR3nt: TGTGCCACCAGCAGAGAGGTCGGGACAGGGGGCCACACCGGGGAGCTGTTTTTT